Below are 27 T cell receptor beta chains sequenced from a single sample in a study of blood T cell repertoires in COVID-19. The protocol was immunoSEQ multiplex PCR, while the TCRdb copy is restricted to in-frame clones and leaves out a portion. Among 400,000 to 550,000 clones listed, about 85% were seen once. The sample taken for sequencing was PBMCs or T cells enriched from blood (not recorded which). The receptors derive from a woman in her late teens or twenties with acute COVID-19.

This chain uses TRBV16 with TRBJ2-3, with D maybe TRBD2 (6 bases). CDR3 length: 14 amino acids. With 2 bases removed from V and 7 bases from J, the gap between germline ends came to 13 bases. The germline gives CDR1 KGHSY, CDR2 FQNENV. The DNA for the CDR3 is TGTGCCAGCAGCCAAACGTCTGGACTAAATACGCAGTATTTT. Its translation is CASSQTSGLNTQYF.

V and J are TRBV4-3 and TRBJ1-2; weak D call: TRBD1 (5 bases). The CDR3 sequence is 13 residues long. V shed 4 bases and J shed 8 bases, with 14 bases lying between them. Germline V lookup: CDR1 LGHNA, CDR2 YSLEER. This CDR3 is CASSPTFRQGYTF. Written as DNA, the CDR3 is TGCGCCAGCAGCCCAACTTTTCGACAGGGCTACACCTTC.

The CDR3 loop is CASITGVYGYTF. The CDR3 coding sequence is TGTGCCAGCATAACAGGGGTCTATGGCTACACCTTC. The chain couples TRBV6-4 to TRBJ1-2; TRBD1 matches 7 bases. Germline V gene data show CDR1 as MRHNA and CDR2 as SNTAGT. CDR3 size: 12 residues. The junction had 3 bases not matched to a gene; V was cut back by 7 bases and J by 4 bases.

The J gene is TRBJ2-3, the V gene TRBV29-1; D not resolved. The germline V gene has CDR1 SQVTM and CDR2 ANQGSEA. The CDR3 spans 14 residues. Trimming took 2 bases from V and 3 from J, leaving 12 bases between them. Written as DNA, the CDR3 is TGCAGCGTTGAATCCGGGTTTAGTACAGATACGCAGTATTTT. This gives the protein CSVESGFSTDTQYF.

The chain combines TRBV12-3 or TRBV12-4 with TRBJ1-1; D not certain. V lost 10 bases and J 11 bases, leaving 23 bases between the germline ends. CDR3 size: 13 residues. This chain's CDR3 is CATTPAGGVKAFF. CDR3 DNA: TGTGCCACCACCCCGGCCGGCGGGGTTAAGGCTTTCTTT.

This rearrangement joins TRBV7-2 to TRBJ2-5; 8 bases align to TRBD2. With V trimmed by 3 bases and J by 5 bases, 8 bases remained unmatched. CDR1 is SGHTA, CDR2 FQGNSA, per germline. The CDR3 is 15 amino acids. In DNA, the CDR3 is TGTGCCAGCAGCTTTAACGGGGGGGCCGGGGAGACCCAGTACTTC. It yields the protein CASSFNGGAGETQYF. Together with reference TRBV7-2 and TRBJ2-5, the CDR3 gives the full variable domain: GAGVSQSPSNKVTEKGKDVELRCDPISGHTALYWYRQSLGQGLEFLIYFQGNSAPDKSGLPSDRFSAERTGGSVSTLTIQRTQQEDSAVYLCASSFNGGAGETQYFGPGTRLLVL.

The V call is TRBV27, the J call TRBJ1-5; D gene ambiguous. Germline lookup yields CDR1 MNHEY and CDR2 SMNVEV (reference sequence). There are 14 residues in the CDR3. With 0 bases removed from V and 3 bases from J, the gap between germline ends came to 6 bases. CDR3: CASSLSSVNQPQHF. As DNA, the CDR3 is TGTGCCAGCAGTTTATCGTCAGTCAATCAGCCCCAGCATTTT.

This chain connects TRBV5-1 to TRBJ2-2; possible D gene TRBD2, 6 bases. The length of the CDR3 is 15 residues. Deletions cut 0 bases from V and 5 bases from J, with 11 bases between. Germline values: CDR1 SGHRS, CDR2 YFSETQ. The CDR3 loop reads CASSLEWGVTGELFF. The CDR3 DNA sequence: TGCGCCAGCAGCTTGGAGTGGGGGGTAACCGGGGAGCTGTTTTTT.

This clone is a singleton in its sample. This rearrangement joins TRBV11-1 to TRBJ1-2, with D tentatively TRBD1 (6 bases). Germline V gene lookup returns CDR1 SGHAT and CDR2 FQDESV (reference sequence). There are 15 residues in the CDR3. Trimming shortened V by 1 base and J by 4 bases, and 13 bases separated the two germline ends. This chain's CDR3 is CASSLGGQRSYGYTF. The CDR3 nucleotides read TGTGCCAGCAGCTTAGGCGGACAGCGAAGCTATGGCTACACCTTC.

This chain links TRBV5-1 with TRBJ2-5; 10 positions match TRBD1. V lost 4 bases to trimming and J lost 5 bases; unmatched junction nucleotides: 11. This CDR3 region has 16 residues. The germline V gene encodes CDR1 SGHRS and CDR2 YFSETQ. DNA for the CDR3: TGCGCCAGCAGCGGTGGGACAGGGGAATGGAGGGAGACCCAGTACTTC. This gives the protein CASSGGTGEWRETQYF.

J is TRBJ2-4 and V is TRBV7-2, with 14 bases matching TRBD2. The CDR3 length is 18 residues. V lost 5 bases, J lost 1 base, and 7 bases stayed unmatched. Germline CDR1 SGHTA, CDR2 FQGNSA. The chain's CDR3 is CASSQGLAGAGAKNIQYF. Here the CDR3 DNA reads TGTGCCAGCAGCCAGGGACTAGCGGGAGCGGGGGCCAAAAACATTCAGTACTTC.

This chain uses TRBV9 with TRBJ2-3, with D possibly matching TRBD1 (6 bases). This CDR3 has 17 residues. V dropped 4 bases and J dropped 2 bases, with 20 bases sitting between them. Looked up from germline, CDR1 is SGDLS and CDR2 is YYNGEE. The CDR3: CASSSQTGGLITDTQYF. The CDR3 DNA reads TGTGCCAGCAGCTCCCAGACAGGAGGATTGATCACAGATACGCAGTATTTT.

The rearrangement links TRBV30 to TRBJ1-1, with D unresolved. V was shortened by 0 bases and J by 4 bases, with 12 bases between the two germline ends. This CDR3 has 14 amino acids. Germline V gene data show CDR1 as GTSNPN and CDR2 as SVGIG (reference sequence). Written as DNA, the CDR3 is TGTGCCTGGAGTGTAGAGGTTCGTGGCACTGAAGCTTTCTTT. Amino acid sequence: CAWSVEVRGTEAFF.

This clone was counted only a few times. This chain links TRBV4-2 with TRBJ1-5, with D uncertain. This CDR3 region has 16 residues. Trimming shortened V by 0 bases and J by 2 bases, and 11 bases separated the two germline ends. The V gene's germline CDR1 is LGHNA and CDR2 YNFKEQ. DNA for the CDR3: TGTGCCAGCAGCCAAGATCTTGAAGAGGGCAATCAGCCCCAGCATTTT. Protein product: CASSQDLEEGNQPQHF.

CDR3 loop: CASSIGTNQETQYF. CDR3 coding DNA: TGTGCCAGCAGTATAGGGACAAACCAAGAGACCCAGTACTTC. The chain is built from TRBV28 and TRBJ2-5; a weak D match, TRBD1 (6 bases). This CDR3 spans 14 amino acids. V lost 5 bases and J lost 0, with 10 bases in between. Germline loops: CDR1 MDHEN, CDR2 SYDVKM.

This clone was counted a single time. This chain joins TRBV5-1 and TRBJ1-4; no clear D. The CDR3 covers 15 residues. The V gene lost 2 bases and the J gene lost 3 bases, with 11 bases spanning the gap. Per germline, CDR1 SGHRS and CDR2 YFSETQ. CDR3 sequence reads: CASSLQFRSNEKLFF. Written as DNA, the CDR3 is TGCGCCAGCAGCTTACAGTTTCGTTCTAATGAAAAACTGTTTTTT. Using reference TRBV5-1 and TRBJ1-4 for the parts outside the CDR3, the full variable domain is KAGVTQTPRYLIKTRGQQVTLSCSPISGHRSVSWYQQTPGQGLQFLFEYFSETQRNKGNFPGRFSGRQFSNSRSEMNVSTLELGDSALYLCASSLQFRSNEKLFFGSGTQLSVL.

J is TRBJ1-5 and V is TRBV21-1; TRBD1 reflects the table's D call only, with no check against the DNA. TRBV21-1 is a known pseudogene. The CDR3 runs to 18 residues. CDR3 DNA: TGTGCCAGCACCACGGACAGGTCTGCCCTTTATAGCAATCAGCCCCAGCATTTT. Residues: CASTTDRSALYSNQPQHF.

The chain links TRBV5-5 to TRBJ1-6; 9 bases agree with TRBD1. The CDR3 loop spans 17 amino acids. V lost 0 bases, J lost 9 bases, and 10 bases stayed unmatched. Germline CDR1 reads SGHKS; CDR2 reads YYEKEE (reference sequence). The CDR3 sequence: CASSLGPQGARGSPLHF. CDR3 DNA: TGTGCCAGCAGCTTGGGACCACAGGGGGCAAGAGGTTCACCCCTCCACTTT.

This chain uses TRBV9 with TRBJ2-1, with a possible D match to TRBD2 (6 bases). The germline CDR1 and CDR2 sequences are SGDLS and YYNGEE. The CDR3 loop spans 13 amino acids. Trimming pared 6 bases from V and 7 bases from J, leaving 14 bases between. In DNA, the CDR3 is TGTGCCAGCAACCAGGACGCGGGAAATGAGCAGTTCTTC. As protein: CASNQDAGNEQFF.

The chain couples TRBV4-1 to TRBJ1-5, with TRBD1 matching over 8 bases. V trimming: 4 bases; J trimming: 9 bases; junction bases outside the gene matches: 11. This CDR3 region has 15 residues. Per the germline V gene, CDR1 is MGHRA and CDR2 is YSYEKL. In DNA form, the CDR3 reads TGCGCCAGCAGCCGAGAAGGACAGGGAGGACTGCCCCAGCATTTT. It yields the protein CASSREGQGGLPQHF.

The CDR3 sequence is CASSLTQGYEQYF. In DNA, the CDR3 is TGTGCCAGCAGTCTCACACAGGGCTACGAGCAGTACTTC. The V and J genes are TRBV6-5 and TRBJ2-7, with D maybe TRBD1 (6 bases). Trimming cost V 5 bases and J 3 bases, with 11 bases left between them. This CDR3 is 13 amino acids long. Germline loops: CDR1 MNHEY, CDR2 SVGAGI.

The rearrangement links TRBV28 to TRBJ1-2; D ambiguous. The V gene lost 7 bases and the J gene lost 3 bases, with 18 bases spanning the gap. The CDR3 has 15 residues. Germline lookup yields CDR1 MDHEN and CDR2 SYDVKM. CDR3 amino acids: CASTPPLTEYYGYTF. CDR3 coding DNA: TGTGCCAGCACCCCGCCCCTCACAGAATACTATGGCTACACCTTC.

This clone was seen a handful of times. The V and J genes are TRBV10-3 and TRBJ2-1; possible D gene TRBD1, 5 bases. Germline V lookup: CDR1 ENHRY, CDR2 SYGVKD. Trimming left V 7 bases short and J 6 bases short, with 16 bases between. This CDR3 has 14 residues. CDR3 DNA: TGTGCCATCAAAGGGGTCGGAGAATCCAATGAGCAGTTCTTC. Its protein is CAIKGVGESNEQFF.

The rearrangement joins TRBV10-1 to TRBJ2-3, with 12 bases matching TRBD2. The CDR3 is 16 residues long. V lost 3 bases, J lost 4 bases, and 5 bases stayed unmatched. The germline V gene encodes CDR1 WNHNN and CDR2 SYGVQD (reference sequence). The CDR3 loop is CASSDLAGGNSDTQYF. The CDR3 nucleotides are TGCGCCAGCAGTGATCTAGCGGGAGGGAATTCAGATACGCAGTATTTT.

This rearrangement joins TRBV7-2 to TRBJ2-7, with 7 bases matching TRBD1. This CDR3 region has 15 residues. Unmatched junction bases numbered 9, after V lost 5 bases and J lost 2 bases. Germline CDR1 and CDR2: SGHTA and FQGNSA. CDR3 DNA: TGTGCCAGCAGCAGATATAGGACAGGCCCCTACGAGCAGTACTTC. Protein sequence: CASSRYRTGPYEQYF.

By share, this clone ranks as medium-sized (0.01 to 0.1%). V and J are TRBV2 and TRBJ1-5; tentative D call: TRBD1 (6 bases). CDR1 is SNHLY and CDR2 is FYNNEI in the germline V gene. V lost 1 base and J lost 4, with 11 bases in between. The CDR3 consists of 15 residues. As DNA, the CDR3 is TGTGCCAGCAGTGAAGGGGACATTTCAAATCAGCCCCAGCATTTT. Residues: CASSEGDISNQPQHF.

The V and J genes are TRBV9 and TRBJ1-6; 7 bases line up with TRBD1. The CDR3 has 18 residues. V dropped 5 bases and J dropped 7; count of bases not matched to a gene: 18. CDR1 and CDR2 (germline): SGDLS, YYNGEE. In DNA, the CDR3 is TGTGCCAGCAGTATTGACAGGGAAGTAAGTGGTAGCAATTCACCCCTCCACTTT. Protein: CASSIDREVSGSNSPLHF.